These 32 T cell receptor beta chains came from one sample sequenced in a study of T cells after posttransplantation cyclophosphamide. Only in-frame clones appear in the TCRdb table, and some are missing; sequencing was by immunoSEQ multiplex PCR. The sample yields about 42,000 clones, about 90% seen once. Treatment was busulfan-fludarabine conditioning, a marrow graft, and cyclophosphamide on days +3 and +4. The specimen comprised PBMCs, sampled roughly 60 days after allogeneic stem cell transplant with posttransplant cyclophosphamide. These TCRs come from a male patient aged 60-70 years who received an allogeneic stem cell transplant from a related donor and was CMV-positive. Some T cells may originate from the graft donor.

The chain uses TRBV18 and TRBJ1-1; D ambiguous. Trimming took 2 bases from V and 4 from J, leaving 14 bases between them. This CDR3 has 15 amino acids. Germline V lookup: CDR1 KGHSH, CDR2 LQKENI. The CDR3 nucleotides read TGTGCCAGCTCACCAGTGGCGGCATCTGGCACTGAAGCTTTCTTT. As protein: CASSPVAASGTEAFF.

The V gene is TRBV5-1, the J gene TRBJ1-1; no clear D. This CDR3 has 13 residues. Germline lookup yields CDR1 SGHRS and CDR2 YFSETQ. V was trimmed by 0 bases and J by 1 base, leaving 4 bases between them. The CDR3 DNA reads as TGCGCCAGCAGCTTGGCTTGGAACACTGAAGCTTTCTTT. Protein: CASSLAWNTEAFF.

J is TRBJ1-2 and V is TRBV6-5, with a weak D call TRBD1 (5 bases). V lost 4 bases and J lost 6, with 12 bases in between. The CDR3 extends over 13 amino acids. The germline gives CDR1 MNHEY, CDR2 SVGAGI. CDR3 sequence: CASSWGEGNGYTF. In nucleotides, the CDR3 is TGTGCCAGCAGTTGGGGGGAAGGGAATGGCTACACCTTC.

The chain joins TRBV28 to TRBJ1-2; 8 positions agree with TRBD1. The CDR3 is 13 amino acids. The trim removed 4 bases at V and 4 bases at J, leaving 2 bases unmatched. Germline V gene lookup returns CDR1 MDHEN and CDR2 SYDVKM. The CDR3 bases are TGTGCCAGCAGTTCAGGGGGCTTCTATGGCTACACCTTC. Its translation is CASSSGGFYGYTF.

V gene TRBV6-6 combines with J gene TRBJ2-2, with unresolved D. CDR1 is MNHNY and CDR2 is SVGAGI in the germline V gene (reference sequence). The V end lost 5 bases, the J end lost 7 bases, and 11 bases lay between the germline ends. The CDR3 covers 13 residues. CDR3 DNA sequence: TGTGCCAGCAGTCGCCCGGGTGGCGGGGAGCTGTTTTTT. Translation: CASSRPGGGELFF.

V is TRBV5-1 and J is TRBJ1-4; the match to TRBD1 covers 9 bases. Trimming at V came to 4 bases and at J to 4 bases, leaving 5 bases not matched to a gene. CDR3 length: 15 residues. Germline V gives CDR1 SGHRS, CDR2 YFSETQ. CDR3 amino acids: CASSRGTGINEKLFF. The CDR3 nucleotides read TGCGCCAGCAGCCGTGGGACAGGGATTAATGAAAAACTGTTTTTT.

CDR3 residues: CATSRDLGQANGYTF. The CDR3 coding sequence is TGTGCCACCAGCAGAGATTTAGGCCAGGCCAATGGCTACACCTTC. This chain joins TRBV15 and TRBJ1-2; D is unclear. The germline CDR1 and CDR2 sequences are LNHNV and YYDKDF (reference sequence). The CDR3 consists of 15 residues. Trimming shortened V by 0 bases and J by 6 bases, and 14 bases separated the two germline ends.

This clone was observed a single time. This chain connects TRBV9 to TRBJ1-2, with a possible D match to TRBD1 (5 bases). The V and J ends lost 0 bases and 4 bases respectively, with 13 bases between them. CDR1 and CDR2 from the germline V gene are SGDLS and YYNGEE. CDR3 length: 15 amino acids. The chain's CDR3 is CASSVEAGAIYGYTF. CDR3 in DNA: TGTGCCAGCAGCGTAGAGGCTGGGGCGATCTATGGCTACACCTTC.

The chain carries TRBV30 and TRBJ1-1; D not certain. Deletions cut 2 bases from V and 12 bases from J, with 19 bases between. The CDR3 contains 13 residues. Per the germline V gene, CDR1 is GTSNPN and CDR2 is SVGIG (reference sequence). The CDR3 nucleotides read TGTGCCTGGAGTATCGAGGCCGGGTCAAAAACTTTCTTT. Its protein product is CAWSIEAGSKTFF.

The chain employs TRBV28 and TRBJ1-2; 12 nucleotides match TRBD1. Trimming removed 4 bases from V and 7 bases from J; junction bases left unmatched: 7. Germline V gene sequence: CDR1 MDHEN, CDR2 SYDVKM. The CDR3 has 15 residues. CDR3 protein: CASSSAGTGGRGYTF. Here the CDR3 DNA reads TGTGCCAGCAGTTCAGCCGGGACAGGGGGCCGTGGCTACACCTTC.

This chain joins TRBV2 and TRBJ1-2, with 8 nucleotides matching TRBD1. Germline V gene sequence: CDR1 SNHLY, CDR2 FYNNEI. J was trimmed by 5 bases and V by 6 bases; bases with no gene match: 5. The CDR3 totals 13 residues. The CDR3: CASSRQGIYGYTF. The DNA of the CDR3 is TGTGCCAGCAGCCGACAGGGGATATATGGCTACACCTTC.

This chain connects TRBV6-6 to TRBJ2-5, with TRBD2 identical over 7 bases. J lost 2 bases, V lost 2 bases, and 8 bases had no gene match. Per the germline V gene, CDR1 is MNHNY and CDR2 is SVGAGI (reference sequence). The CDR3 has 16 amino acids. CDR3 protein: CASSYPQGLPQETQYF. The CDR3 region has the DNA TGTGCCAGCAGTTACCCCCAGGGACTACCTCAAGAGACCCAGTACTTC.

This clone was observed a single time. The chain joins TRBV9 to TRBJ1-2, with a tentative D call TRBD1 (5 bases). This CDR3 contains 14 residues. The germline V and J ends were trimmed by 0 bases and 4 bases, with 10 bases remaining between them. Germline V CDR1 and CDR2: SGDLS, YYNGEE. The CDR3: CASSVAQGTYGYTF. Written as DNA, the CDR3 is TGTGCCAGCAGCGTAGCTCAGGGAACCTATGGCTACACCTTC.

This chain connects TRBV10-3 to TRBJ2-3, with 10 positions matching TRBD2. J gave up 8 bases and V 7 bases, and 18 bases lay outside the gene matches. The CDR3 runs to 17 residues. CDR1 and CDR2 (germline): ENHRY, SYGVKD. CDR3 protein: CAIKDRGSGGPAATQYF. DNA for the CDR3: TGTGCCATCAAAGATCGGGGTAGCGGGGGGCCGGCTGCTACGCAGTATTTT.

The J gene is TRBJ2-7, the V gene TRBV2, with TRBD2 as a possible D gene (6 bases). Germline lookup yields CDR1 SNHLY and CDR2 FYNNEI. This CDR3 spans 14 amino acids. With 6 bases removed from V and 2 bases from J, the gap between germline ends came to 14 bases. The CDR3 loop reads CASSYTGGTYEQYF. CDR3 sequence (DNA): TGTGCCAGCAGCTACACCGGGGGTACCTACGAGCAGTACTTC.

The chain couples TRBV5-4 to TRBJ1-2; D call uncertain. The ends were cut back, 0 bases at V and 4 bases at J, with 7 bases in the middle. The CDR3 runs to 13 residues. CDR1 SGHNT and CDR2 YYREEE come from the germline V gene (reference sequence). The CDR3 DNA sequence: TGTGCCAGCAGCTTGGAGACGGGCTATGGCTACACCTTC. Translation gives CASSLETGYGYTF.

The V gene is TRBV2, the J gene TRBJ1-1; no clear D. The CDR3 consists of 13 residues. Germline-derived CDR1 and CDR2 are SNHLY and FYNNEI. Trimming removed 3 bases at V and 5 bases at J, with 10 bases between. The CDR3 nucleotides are TGTGCCAGCAGTGAGGAGGGCGTAACTGAAGCTTTCTTT. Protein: CASSEEGVTEAFF.

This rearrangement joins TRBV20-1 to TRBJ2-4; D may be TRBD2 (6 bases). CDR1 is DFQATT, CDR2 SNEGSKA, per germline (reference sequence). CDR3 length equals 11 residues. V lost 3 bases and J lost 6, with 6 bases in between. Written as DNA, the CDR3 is TGCAGTGCTAGGGAGGGAAACATTCAGTACTTC. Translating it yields CSAREGNIQYF.

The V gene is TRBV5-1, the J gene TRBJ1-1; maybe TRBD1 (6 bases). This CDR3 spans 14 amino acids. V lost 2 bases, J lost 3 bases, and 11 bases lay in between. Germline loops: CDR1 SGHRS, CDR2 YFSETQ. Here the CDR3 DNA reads TGCGCCAGCAGCTTACAGGGCCCAGACACTGAAGCTTTCTTT. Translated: CASSLQGPDTEAFF.

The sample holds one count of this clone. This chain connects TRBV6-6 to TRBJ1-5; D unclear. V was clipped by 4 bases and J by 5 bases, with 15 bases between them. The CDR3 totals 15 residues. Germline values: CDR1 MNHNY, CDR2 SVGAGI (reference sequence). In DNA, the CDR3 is TGTGCCAGCAGTTCCCCTGAGGGATGGTATCAGCCCCAGCATTTT. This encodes CASSSPEGWYQPQHF.

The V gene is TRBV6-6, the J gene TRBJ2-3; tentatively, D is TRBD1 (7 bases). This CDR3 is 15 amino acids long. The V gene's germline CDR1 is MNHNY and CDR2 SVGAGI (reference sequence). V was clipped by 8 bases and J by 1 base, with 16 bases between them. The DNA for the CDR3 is TGTGCCAGCGGGGTCGGCAGGGGGGGCACAGATACGCAGTATTTT. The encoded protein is CASGVGRGGTDTQYF.

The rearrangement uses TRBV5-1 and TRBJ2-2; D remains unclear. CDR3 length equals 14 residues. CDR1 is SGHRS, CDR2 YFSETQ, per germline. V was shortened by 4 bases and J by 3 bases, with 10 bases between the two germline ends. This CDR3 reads CASSPTSDTGELFF. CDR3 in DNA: TGCGCCAGCAGCCCCACGAGCGACACCGGGGAGCTGTTTTTT.

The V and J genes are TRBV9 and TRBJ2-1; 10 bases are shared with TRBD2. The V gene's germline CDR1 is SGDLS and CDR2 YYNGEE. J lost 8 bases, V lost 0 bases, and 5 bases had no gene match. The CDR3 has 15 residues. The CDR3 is CASSVEGLARDEQFF. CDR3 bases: TGTGCCAGCAGCGTAGAGGGACTAGCGCGAGATGAGCAGTTCTTC. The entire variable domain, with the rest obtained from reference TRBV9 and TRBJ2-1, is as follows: DSGVTQTPKHLITATGQRVTLRCSPRSGDLSVYWYQQSLDQGLQFLIQYYNGEERAKGNILERFSAQQFPDLHSELNLSSLELGDSALYFCASSVEGLARDEQFFGPGTRLTVL.

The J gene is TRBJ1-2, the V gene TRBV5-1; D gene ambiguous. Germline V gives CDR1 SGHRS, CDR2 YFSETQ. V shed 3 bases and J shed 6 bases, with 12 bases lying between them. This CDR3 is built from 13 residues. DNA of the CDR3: TGCGCCAGCAGCTCAACGACAATCCATGGCTACACCTTC. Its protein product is CASSSTTIHGYTF.

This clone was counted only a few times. The CDR3 region is CASSVSVHNTEAFF. Written as DNA, the CDR3 is TGTGCCAGCAGCGTTTCGGTCCACAACACTGAAGCTTTCTTT. The chain joins TRBV9 to TRBJ1-1; D gene unclear. Trimming removed 2 bases at V and 2 bases at J, with 10 bases between. The CDR3 has 14 residues. Germline V gene lookup returns CDR1 SGDLS and CDR2 YYNGEE.

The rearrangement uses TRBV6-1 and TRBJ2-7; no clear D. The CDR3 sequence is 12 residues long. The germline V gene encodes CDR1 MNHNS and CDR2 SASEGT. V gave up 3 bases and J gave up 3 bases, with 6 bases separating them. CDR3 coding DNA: TGTGCCAGCAGTGACAGCGTCTACGAGCAGTACGTC. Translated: CASSDSVYEQYV.

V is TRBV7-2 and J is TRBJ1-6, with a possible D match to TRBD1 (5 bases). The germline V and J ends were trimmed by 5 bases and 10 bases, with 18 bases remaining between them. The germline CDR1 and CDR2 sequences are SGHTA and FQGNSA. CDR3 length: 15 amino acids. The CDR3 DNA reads TGTGCCAGCAGCCCCTCACAAGGGGTCGCCTCACCCCTCCACTTT. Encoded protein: CASSPSQGVASPLHF.

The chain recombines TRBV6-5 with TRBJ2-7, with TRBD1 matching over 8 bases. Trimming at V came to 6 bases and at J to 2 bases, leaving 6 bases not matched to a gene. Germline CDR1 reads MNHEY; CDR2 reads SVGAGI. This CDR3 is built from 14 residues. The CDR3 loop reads CASSPTGVTYEQYF. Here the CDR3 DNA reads TGTGCCAGCAGCCCGACAGGGGTAACCTACGAGCAGTACTTC.

CDR3 protein: CASSVFGQEVGTEAFF. In DNA, the CDR3 is TGTGCCAGCAGTGTATTTGGTCAGGAGGTGGGCACTGAAGCTTTCTTT. The rearrangement joins TRBV2 to TRBJ1-1; D is unclear. Per the germline V gene, CDR1 is SNHLY and CDR2 is FYNNEI. The CDR3 runs to 16 residues. V dropped 4 bases and J dropped 4 bases, with 19 bases sitting between them.

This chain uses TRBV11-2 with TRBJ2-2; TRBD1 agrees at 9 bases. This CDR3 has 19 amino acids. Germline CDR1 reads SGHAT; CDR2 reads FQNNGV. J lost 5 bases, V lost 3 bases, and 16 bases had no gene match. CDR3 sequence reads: CASSFPSERQGVHTGELFF. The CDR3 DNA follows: TGTGCCAGCAGCTTCCCCAGCGAAAGACAGGGGGTGCATACCGGGGAGCTGTTTTTT.

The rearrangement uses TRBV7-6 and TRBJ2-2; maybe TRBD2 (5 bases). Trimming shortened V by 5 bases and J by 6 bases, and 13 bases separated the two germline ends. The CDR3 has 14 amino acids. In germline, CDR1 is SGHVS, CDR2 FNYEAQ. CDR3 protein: CASSPGQRSGELFF. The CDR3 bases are TGTGCCAGCAGCCCGGGCCAGCGGTCCGGGGAGCTGTTTTTT.

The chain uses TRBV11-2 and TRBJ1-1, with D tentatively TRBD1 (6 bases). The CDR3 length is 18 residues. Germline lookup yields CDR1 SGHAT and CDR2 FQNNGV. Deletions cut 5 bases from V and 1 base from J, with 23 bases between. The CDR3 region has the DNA TGTGCCAGCAGCCCCAACTTAGGGGGGGGAAGATCGAACACTGAAGCTTTCTTT. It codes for CASSPNLGGGRSNTEAFF.